The rows below give T cell receptor beta chains drawn from one sample of a study of neoadjuvant anti-PD-1 for oral cavity cancer. Data came from immunoSEQ multiplex PCR; TCRdb stores just in-frame clones and leaves some out. The table includes approximately 83,000 clones, 84% detected once. Sequenced material: PBMCs, taken before nivolumab (anti-PD-1) treatment. The receptors come from a person aged 35-79 years with oral cavity squamous cell carcinoma. Each CDR3 is given with its conserved first and last residue. The D gene is left open where the match is weak. Expanded clones are given a class, and other clones once, few, many or no size at all.

TGTGCCAGCAGCCACTCGACGGGAACCTACGAGCAGTACTTC | CASSHSTGTYEQYF | once | TRBJ2-7 | - | TRBV11-1
TGCAGCGTTTTCAGGGATGGTAATGAAAAACTGTTTTTT | CSVFRDGNEKLFF | - | TRBJ1-4 | - | TRBV29-1
TGTGCCAGCAGTGAATACGGTCCGGCCTTGAACACTGAAGCTTTCTTT | CASSEYGPALNTEAFF | - | TRBJ1-1 | - | TRBV6-1
TGTGCCAGCACTCCACTACCCCACGGGGGGGGCGAGCAGTACTTC | CASTPLPHGGGEQYF | - | TRBJ2-7 | TRBD2 | TRBV6-6
TGTGCCAGCAGTGAATGGACTAGCGGGATTCGCTACGAGCAGTACTTC | CASSEWTSGIRYEQYF | - | TRBJ2-7 | TRBD2 | TRBV2
TGTGCCATCAGTGAGTCGCGGGACAGGGTGAATGAGCAGTTCTTC | CAISESRDRVNEQFF | - | TRBJ2-1 | TRBD1 | TRBV10-3
TGTGCCTGGAGCCCCCAGGAAAACATTCAGTACTTC | CAWSPQENIQYF | - | TRBJ2-4 | - | TRBV30
TGCGCCAGCAGCTTGCAGGGGGAAGCCTACAATGAGCAGTTCTTC | CASSLQGEAYNEQFF | - | TRBJ2-1 | TRBD1 | TRBV5-1
TGTGCCAGCAGCTTGGGGCCCGGGAGAACGGATGGCTACACCTTC | CASSLGPGRTDGYTF | once | TRBJ1-2 | - | TRBV7-3
TGCGCCAGCAGCTTGACTGGACTAGCGGGAGGGCCTCCCTACGAGCAGTACTTC | CASSLTGLAGGPPYEQYF | - | TRBJ2-7 | TRBD2 | TRBV5-1
TGTGCCAGCAGACCTACAGGAGCCTCAAACCAAGAGACCCAGTACTTC | CASRPTGASNQETQYF | - | TRBJ2-5 | - | TRBV7-6
TGCAGCGTTGAGCCCCCTCAGCGGGAGGTTTACAATGAGCAGTTCTTC | CSVEPPQREVYNEQFF | few | TRBJ2-1 | TRBD2 | TRBV29-1
TGTGCCAGCACCGCATCTATCAGGAATCAGCCCCAGCATTTT | CASTASIRNQPQHF | medium-sized | TRBJ1-5 | - | TRBV27
TGTGCCAGCAGTCCAGCGGGAGGCCTGAACAATGAGCAGTTCTTC | CASSPAGGLNNEQFF | once | TRBJ2-1 | TRBD2 | TRBV7-3
TGTGCCAGCAGTTCCGGACTAGCGGGGACCTCCTACGAGCAGTACTTC | CASSSGLAGTSYEQYF | few | TRBJ2-7 | TRBD2 | TRBV2
TGTGCCGGTGCAGACACCGTGACCTATGGCTACACCTTC | CAGADTVTYGYTF | - | TRBJ1-2 | - | TRBV28
TGTGCCAGCAGCTCCGAAGGGACAGGACGTGAAGGAGGACTGTTTTTT | CASSSEGTGREGGLFF | - | TRBJ1-4 | TRBD1 | TRBV28
TGTGCCAGCAGCTCGCCCAGCTCCTACGAGCAGTACTTC | CASSSPSSYEQYF | - | TRBJ2-7 | - | TRBV5-4
TGTGCCAGTAGTATATACAGCAGCAATCAGCCCCAGCATTTT | CASSIYSSNQPQHF | - | TRBJ1-5 | - | TRBV19
TGTGCCAGCACGGGTAGCGGGAGTGTCAATGAGCAGTTCTTC | CASTGSGSVNEQFF | - | TRBJ2-1 | TRBD2 | TRBV6-6
TGTGCCAGCAGCGGGGCCGGGGAGCTGTTTTTT | CASSGAGELFF | - | TRBJ2-2 | - | TRBV11-3
TGTGCCAGTAGTGCCCGGGACAGGAACACTGAAGCTTTCTTT | CASSARDRNTEAFF | - | TRBJ1-1 | TRBD1 | TRBV19
TGTGCCAGCTGTATAAACATGCGGGTGATTTCTGAAGCTTTCTTT | CASCINMRVISEAFF | - | TRBJ1-1 | - | TRBV5-6
TGTGCCAGCCGCTTCGGGGGAACCGGGGAGCTGTTTTTT | CASRFGGTGELFF | - | TRBJ2-2 | - | TRBV6-1